This T cell receptor (beta chain) was found in a study of Ad26.COV2.S vaccination and SARS-CoV-2 variants. Findings and limits, study-wide: People who got the vaccine had more spike-specific TCR breadth than people who got placebo.

Specified treatment: roughly 20 received Ad26.COV2.S at low or high dose, single or two shots; roughly five received placebo; per-sample allocation not given. The investigators took samples on day 63 after the first vaccine or placebo injection. Boston provided a donor who was an adult aged 18-55 years. The CDR3 covers 15 residues. The germline V gene has CDR1 MDHEN and CDR2 SYDVKM. V was cut by 5 bases and J by 2 bases, with 14 bases left in between. Worth noting for this clone: The antigen remains undetermined.

The data were produced by immunoSEQ multiplex PCR, yet TCRdb's version contains in-frame clones alone and is incomplete. The sample consists of roughly 500,000 clones, approximately 90% of them appearing once. This TCR derives from a person between 18 and 60 years old who received the Ad26.COV2.S COVID-19 vaccine or a placebo. The sequencing used peripheral blood, collected in a trial of Ad26.COV2.S vaccine versus placebo. The rearrangement links TRBV28 to TRBJ2-3; TRBD1 is a possible D gene (7 bases). CDR3 residues: CASSLDREATDTQYF. In nucleotides, the CDR3 is TGTGCCAGCAGTCTTGACAGGGAGGCCACAGATACGCAGTATTTT. Combining the CDR3 with reference TRBV28 and TRBJ2-3 gives the whole variable domain DVKVTQSSRYLVKRTGEKVFLECVQDMDHENMFWYRQDPGLGLRLIYFSYDVKMKEKGDIPEGYSVSREKKERFSLILESASTNQTSMYLCASSLDREATDTQYFGPGTRLTVL.